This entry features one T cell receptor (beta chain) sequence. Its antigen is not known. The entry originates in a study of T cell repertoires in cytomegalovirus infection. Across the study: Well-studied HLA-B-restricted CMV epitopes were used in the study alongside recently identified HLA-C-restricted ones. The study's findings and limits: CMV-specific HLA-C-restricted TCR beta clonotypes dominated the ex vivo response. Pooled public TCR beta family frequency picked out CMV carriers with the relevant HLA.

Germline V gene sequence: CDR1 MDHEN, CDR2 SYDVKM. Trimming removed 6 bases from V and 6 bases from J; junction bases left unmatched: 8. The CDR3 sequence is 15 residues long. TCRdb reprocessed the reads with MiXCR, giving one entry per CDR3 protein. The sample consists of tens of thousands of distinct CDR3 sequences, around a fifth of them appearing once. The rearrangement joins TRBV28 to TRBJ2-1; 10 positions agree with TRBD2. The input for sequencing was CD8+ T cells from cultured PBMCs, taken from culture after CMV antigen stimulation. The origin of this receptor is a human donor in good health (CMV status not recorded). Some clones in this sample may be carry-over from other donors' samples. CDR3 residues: CASRPRTSGLNEQFF. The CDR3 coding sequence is TGTGCCAGCAGACCCCGGACTAGCGGCCTCAATGAGCAGTTCTTC.